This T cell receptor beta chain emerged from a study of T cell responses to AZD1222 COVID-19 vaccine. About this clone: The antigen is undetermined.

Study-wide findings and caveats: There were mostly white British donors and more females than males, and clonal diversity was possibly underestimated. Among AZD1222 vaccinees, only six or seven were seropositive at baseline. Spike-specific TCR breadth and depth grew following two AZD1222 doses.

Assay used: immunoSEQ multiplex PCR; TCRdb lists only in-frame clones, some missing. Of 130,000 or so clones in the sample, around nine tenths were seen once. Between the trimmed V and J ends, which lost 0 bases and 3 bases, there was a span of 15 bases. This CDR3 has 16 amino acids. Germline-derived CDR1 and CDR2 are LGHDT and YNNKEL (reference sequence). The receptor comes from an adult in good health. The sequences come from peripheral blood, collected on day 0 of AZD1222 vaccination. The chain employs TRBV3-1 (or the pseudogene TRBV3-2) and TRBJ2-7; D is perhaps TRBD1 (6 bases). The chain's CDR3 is CASSQEGAGVRYEQYF. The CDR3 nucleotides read TGTGCCAGCAGCCAAGAAGGGGCAGGGGTTCGCTACGAGCAGTACTTC.